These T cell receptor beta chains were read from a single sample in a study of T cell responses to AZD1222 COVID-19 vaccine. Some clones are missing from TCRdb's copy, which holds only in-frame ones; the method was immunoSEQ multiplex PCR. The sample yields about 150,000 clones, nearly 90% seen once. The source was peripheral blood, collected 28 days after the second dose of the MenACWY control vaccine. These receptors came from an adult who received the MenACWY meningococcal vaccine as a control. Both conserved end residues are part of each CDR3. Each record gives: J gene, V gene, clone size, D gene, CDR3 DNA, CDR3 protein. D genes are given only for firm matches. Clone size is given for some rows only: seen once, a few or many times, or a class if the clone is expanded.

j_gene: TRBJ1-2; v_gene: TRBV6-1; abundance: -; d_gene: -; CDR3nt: TGTGCCAGCAGTGAAGCGATGGGGCTAGGGGGCTACACCTTC; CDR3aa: CASSEAMGLGGYTF
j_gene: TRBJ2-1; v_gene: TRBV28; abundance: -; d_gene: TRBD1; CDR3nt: TGTGCCAGCAGTTCGTCCGGGACAGGGGGCTTGGATGAGCAGTTCTTC; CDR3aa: CASSSSGTGGLDEQFF
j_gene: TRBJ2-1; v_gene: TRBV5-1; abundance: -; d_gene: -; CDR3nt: TGCGCCAGCTCAACACCTCTGAAGCTGTTCTTC; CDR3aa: CASSTPLKLFF
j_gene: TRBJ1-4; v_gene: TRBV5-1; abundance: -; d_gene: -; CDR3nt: TGCGCCAGCAGCTTGTATGGGGGGTCGGATGAAAAACTGTTTTTT; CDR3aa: CASSLYGGSDEKLFF
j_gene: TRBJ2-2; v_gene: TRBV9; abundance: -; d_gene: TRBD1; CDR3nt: TGTGCCAGCAGCCTCCGGGACAGTTACACCGGGGAGCTGTTTTTT; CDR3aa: CASSLRDSYTGELFF
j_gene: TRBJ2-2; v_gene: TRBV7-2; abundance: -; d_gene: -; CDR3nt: TGTGCCAGCAGCTTAAGGATCGTGGGAACGACCGGGGAGCTGTTTTTT; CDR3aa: CASSLRIVGTTGELFF
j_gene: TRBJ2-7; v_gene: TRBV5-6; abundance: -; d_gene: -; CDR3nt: TGTGCCAGCAGCTTGGTGGGCGACGAGCAGTACTTC; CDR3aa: CASSLVGDEQYF
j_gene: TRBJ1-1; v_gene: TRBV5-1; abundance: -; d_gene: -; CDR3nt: TGCGCCAGCAGCCCTCAGGACAGTTCCACTGAAGCTTTCTTT; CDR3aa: CASSPQDSSTEAFF
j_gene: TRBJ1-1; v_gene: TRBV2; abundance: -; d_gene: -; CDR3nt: TGTGCCAGCAGGAGGAGTGGGCTAGTGACTGAAGCTTTCTTT; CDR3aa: CASRRSGLVTEAFF
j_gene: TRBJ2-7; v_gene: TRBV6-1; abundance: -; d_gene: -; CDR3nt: TGTGCCAGCAGTGAAATTAAAGGTAGCGGTACCTACGAGCAGTACTTC; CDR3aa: CASSEIKGSGTYEQYF
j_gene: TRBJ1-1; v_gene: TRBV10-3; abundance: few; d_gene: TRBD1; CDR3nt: TGTGCCATCAGTGGAGACAGGGAAGTTTACACTGAAGCTTTCTTT; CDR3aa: CAISGDREVYTEAFF
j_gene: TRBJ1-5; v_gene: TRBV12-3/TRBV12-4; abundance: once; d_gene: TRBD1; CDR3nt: TGTGCCAGCAGAGAACAGGGGAATCAGCCCCAGCATTTT; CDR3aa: CASREQGNQPQHF
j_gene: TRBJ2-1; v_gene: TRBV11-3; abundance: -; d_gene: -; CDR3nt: TGTGCCAGCAGCCCAAGGAATGAGCAGTTCTTC; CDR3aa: CASSPRNEQFF
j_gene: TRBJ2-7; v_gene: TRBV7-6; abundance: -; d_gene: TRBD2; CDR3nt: TGTGCCAGCAGCTTAGGGGGGGGGATCGCACCCGACGAGCAGTACTTC; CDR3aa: CASSLGGGIAPDEQYF
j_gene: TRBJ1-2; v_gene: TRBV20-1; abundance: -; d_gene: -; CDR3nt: TGCAGTGCTAGTAATTTCGGCGCCTATGGCTACACCTTC; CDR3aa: CSASNFGAYGYTF
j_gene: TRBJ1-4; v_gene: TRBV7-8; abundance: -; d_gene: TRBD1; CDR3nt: TGTGCCAGCAGCTCTGACAGGGCGGCAACTAATGAAAAACTGTTTTTT; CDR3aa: CASSSDRAATNEKLFF
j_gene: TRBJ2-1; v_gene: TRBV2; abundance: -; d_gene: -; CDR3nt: TGTGCCAGCAGTTGGACGGCGGCTGAGCAGTTCTTC; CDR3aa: CASSWTAAEQFF
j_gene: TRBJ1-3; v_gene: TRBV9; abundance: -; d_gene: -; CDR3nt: TGTGCCAGCAGCGTAAGTTCACAGGGCGCTGGAAACACCATATATTTT; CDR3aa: CASSVSSQGAGNTIYF
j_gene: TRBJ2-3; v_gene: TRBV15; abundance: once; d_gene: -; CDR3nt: TGTGCCACCAGCAGGAGGACTAGCACAGATACGCAGTATTTT; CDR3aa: CATSRRTSTDTQYF
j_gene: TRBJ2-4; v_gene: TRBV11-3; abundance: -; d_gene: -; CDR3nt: TGTGCCAGCAGCCTCACCCGGGTAGCCAAAAACATTCAGTACTTC; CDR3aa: CASSLTRVAKNIQYF
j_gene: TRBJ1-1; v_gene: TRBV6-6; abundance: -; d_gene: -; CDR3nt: TGTGCCAGCATCCGGACGGGGGGCACTGAAGCTTTCTTT; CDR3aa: CASIRTGGTEAFF
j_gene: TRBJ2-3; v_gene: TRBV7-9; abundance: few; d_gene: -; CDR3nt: TGTGCCAGCAGCGTAGCGGTTGGCACAGATACGCAGTATTTT; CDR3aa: CASSVAVGTDTQYF
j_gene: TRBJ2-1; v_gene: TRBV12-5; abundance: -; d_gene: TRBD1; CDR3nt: TGTGCTAGTGGTTTGGTATACGGGACAGGGATTGTGAATGAGCAGTTCTTC; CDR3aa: CASGLVYGTGIVNEQFF
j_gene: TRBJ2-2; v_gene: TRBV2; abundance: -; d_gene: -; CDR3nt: TGTGCCAGCAGTCCTATCGGATTTAACACCGGGGAGCTGTTTTTT; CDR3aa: CASSPIGFNTGELFF
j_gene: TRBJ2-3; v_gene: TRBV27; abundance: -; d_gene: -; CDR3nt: TGTGCCAGCAGTTTAGGGGGTACGCAGTATTTT; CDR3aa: CASSLGGTQYF
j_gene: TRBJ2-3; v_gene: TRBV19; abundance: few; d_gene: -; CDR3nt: TGTGCCACCGCGGACGGTTCTAGCACAGATACGCAGTATTTT; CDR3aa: CATADGSSTDTQYF
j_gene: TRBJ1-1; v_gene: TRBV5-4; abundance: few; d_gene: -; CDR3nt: TGTGCCAGCAGCTTAACCAGGGGATGGAACACTGAAGCTTTCTTT; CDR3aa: CASSLTRGWNTEAFF
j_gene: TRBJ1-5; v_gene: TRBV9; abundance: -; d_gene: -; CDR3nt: TGTGCCAGCAGCGTAGACGGCAATCAGCCCCAGCATTTT; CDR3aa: CASSVDGNQPQHF
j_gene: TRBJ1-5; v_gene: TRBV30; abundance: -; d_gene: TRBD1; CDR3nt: TGTGCCTGGGGCGGACAGGCCTCCAAGCCCCAGCATTTT; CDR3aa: CAWGGQASKPQHF
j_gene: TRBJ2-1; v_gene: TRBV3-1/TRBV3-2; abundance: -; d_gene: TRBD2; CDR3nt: TGTGCCAGCAGCCGAAGCTGGGGACCCCGGGGGGGCGAGCAGTTCTTC; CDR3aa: CASSRSWGPRGGEQFF
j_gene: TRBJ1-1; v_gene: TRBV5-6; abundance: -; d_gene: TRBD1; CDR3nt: TGTGCCAGCAGCGCGTCGACAGGGGGTAGGACTGAAGCTTTCTTT; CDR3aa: CASSASTGGRTEAFF
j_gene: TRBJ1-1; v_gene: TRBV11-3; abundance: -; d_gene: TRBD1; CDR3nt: TGTGCCAGCAGCGCCGATCAGGGGGCGGATGAAGCTTTCTTT; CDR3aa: CASSADQGADEAFF
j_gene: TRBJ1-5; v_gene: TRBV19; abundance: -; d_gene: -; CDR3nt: TGTGCCAGTAGTCTCCCCTCGGGGGGAGGACAGCCCCAGCATTTT; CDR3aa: CASSLPSGGGQPQHF
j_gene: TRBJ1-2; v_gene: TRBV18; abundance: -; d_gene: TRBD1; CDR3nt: TGTGCCAGCTCACCACCGGGGGACAGGGGAGACTATGGCTACACCTTC; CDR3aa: CASSPPGDRGDYGYTF
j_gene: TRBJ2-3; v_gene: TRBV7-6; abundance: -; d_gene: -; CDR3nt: TGTGCCAGCAGCCAAGTTGGCAATACGCAGTATTTT; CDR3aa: CASSQVGNTQYF
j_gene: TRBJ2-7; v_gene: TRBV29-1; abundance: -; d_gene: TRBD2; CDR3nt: TGCGGCGGGGGATCTGAGTCCTACGAGCAGTACTTC; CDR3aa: CGGGSESYEQYF
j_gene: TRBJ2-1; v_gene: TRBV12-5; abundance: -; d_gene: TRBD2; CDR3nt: TGTGCTAGTGCCCAAGCGGGATCCTCCTACAATGAGCAGTTCTTC; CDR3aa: CASAQAGSSYNEQFF
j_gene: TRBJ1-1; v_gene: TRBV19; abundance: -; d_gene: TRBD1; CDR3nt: TGTGCCAGTAGTCCTAAACCAGGGGGCGCGACGGTCACTGAAGCTTTCTTT; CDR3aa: CASSPKPGGATVTEAFF